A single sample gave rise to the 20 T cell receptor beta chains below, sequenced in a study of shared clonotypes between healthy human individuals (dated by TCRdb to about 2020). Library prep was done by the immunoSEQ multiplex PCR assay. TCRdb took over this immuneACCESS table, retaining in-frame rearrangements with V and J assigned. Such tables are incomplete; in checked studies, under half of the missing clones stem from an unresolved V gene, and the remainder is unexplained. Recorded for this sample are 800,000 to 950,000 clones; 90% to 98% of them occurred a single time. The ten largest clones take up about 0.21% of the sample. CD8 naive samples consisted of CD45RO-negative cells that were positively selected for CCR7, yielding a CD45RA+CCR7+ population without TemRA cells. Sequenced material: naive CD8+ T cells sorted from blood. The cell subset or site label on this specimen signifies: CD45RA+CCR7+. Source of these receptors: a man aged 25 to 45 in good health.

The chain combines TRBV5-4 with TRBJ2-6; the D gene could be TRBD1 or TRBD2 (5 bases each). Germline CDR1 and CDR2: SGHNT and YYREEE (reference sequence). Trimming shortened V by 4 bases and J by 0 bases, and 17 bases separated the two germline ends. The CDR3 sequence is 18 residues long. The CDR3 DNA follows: TGTGCCAGCAGCGTCCCCGGGACGACTCTCTCTGGGGCCAACGTCCTGACTTTC. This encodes CASSVPGTTLSGANVLTF.

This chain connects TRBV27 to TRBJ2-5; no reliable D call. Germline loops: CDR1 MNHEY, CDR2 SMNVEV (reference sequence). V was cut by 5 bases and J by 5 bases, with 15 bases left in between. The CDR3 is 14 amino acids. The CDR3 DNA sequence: TGTGCCAGCAGTCCGCTCTCCATTAGGGAGACCCAGTACTTC. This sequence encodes CASSPLSIRETQYF.

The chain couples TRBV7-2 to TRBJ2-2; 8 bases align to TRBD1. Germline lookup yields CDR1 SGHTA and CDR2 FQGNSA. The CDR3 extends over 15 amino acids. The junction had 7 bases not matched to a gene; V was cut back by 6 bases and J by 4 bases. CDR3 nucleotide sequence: TGTGCCAGCAGAAAGACAGGGGAGAGCACCGGGGAGCTGTTTTTT. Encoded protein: CASRKTGESTGELFF.

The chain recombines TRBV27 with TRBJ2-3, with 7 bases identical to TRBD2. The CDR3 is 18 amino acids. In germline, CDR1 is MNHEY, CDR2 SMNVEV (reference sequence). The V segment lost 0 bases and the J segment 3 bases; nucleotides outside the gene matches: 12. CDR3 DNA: TGTGCCAGCAGTTTATCAAAAACAGCGGGGCCGAGGACAGATACGCAGTATTTT. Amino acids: CASSLSKTAGPRTDTQYF.

This CDR3 reads CASSQRTSGTDNEQFF. DNA for the CDR3: TGCGCCAGCAGCCAGAGGACTAGCGGGACTGACAATGAGCAGTTCTTC. V and J are TRBV4-1 and TRBJ2-1; 12 bases are shared with TRBD2. Germline V gene lookup returns CDR1 MGHRA and CDR2 YSYEKL. The ends lost 3 bases at V and 5 bases at J; junction bases unmatched: 5. This CDR3 contains 16 residues.

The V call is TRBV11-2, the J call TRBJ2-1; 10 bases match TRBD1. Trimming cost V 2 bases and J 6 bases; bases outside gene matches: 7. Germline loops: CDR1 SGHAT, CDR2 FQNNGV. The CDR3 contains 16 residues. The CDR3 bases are TGTGCCAGCAGCTTAATTCTCGGACAGGGGGTCAATGAGCAGTTCTTC. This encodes CASSLILGQGVNEQFF.

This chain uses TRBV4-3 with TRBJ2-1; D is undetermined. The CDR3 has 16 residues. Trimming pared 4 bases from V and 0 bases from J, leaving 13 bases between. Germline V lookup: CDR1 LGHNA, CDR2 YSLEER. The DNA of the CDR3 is TGCGCCAGCAGCCCTACTGAGGTCAGCTCCTACAATGAGCAGTTCTTC. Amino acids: CASSPTEVSSYNEQFF.

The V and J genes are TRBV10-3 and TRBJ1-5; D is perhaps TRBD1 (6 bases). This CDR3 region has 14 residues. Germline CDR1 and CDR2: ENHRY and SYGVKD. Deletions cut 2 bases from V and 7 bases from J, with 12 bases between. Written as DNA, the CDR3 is TGTGCCATCAGTGAGGACCACAGGGTCCAGCCCCAGCATTTT. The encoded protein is CAISEDHRVQPQHF.

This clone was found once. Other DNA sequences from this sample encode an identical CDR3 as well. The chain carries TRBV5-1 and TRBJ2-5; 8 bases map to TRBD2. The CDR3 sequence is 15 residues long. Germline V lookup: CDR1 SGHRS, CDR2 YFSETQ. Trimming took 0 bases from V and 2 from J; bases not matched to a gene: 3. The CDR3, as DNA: TGCGCCAGCAGCTTGGGAACTAGCGGACAAGAGACCCAGTACTTC. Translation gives CASSLGTSGQETQYF.

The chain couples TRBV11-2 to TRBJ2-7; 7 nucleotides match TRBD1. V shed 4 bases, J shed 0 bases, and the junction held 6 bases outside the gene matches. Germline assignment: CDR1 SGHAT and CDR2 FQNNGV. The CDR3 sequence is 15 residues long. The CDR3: CASSYGDSGSYEQYF. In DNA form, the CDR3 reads TGTGCCAGCAGCTACGGGGACAGCGGCTCCTACGAGCAGTACTTC.

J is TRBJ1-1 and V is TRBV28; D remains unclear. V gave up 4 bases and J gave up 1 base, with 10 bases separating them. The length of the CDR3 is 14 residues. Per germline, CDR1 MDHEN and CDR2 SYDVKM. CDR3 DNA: TGTGCCAGCAGTTCCCGAGACCAGAACACTGAAGCTTTCTTT. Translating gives CASSSRDQNTEAFF.

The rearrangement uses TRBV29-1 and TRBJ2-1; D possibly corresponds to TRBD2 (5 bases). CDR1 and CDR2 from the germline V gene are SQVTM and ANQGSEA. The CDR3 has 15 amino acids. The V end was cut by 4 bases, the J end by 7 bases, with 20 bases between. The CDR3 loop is CSVGLSPDYPNEQFF. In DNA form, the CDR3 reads TGCAGCGTTGGGCTCAGTCCCGACTACCCGAATGAGCAGTTCTTC.

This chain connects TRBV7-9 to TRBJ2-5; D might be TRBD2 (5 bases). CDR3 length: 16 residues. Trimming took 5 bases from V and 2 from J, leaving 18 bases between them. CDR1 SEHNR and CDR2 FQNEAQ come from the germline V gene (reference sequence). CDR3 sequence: CASSNLRDPVQETQYF. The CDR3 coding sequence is TGTGCCAGCAGCAACCTCCGGGATCCGGTACAAGAGACCCAGTACTTC.

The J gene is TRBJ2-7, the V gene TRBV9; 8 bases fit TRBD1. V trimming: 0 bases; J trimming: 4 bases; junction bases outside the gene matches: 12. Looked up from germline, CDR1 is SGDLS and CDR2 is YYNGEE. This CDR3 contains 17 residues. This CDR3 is CASSVESPPGGWYEQYF. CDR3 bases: TGTGCCAGCAGCGTAGAGTCCCCACCAGGGGGCTGGTACGAGCAGTACTTC.

Here the CDR3 reads CASSVGGLLPYEQYF. In DNA form, the CDR3 reads TGTGCCAGCAGCGTAGGGGGACTACTACCCTACGAGCAGTACTTC. V usage is TRBV9 and J usage is TRBJ2-7; 7 nucleotides line up with TRBD2. In germline, CDR1 is SGDLS, CDR2 YYNGEE. V shed 0 bases, J shed 2 bases, and the junction held 5 bases outside the gene matches. This CDR3 spans 15 amino acids.

The CDR3 bases are TGTGCCAGCAGCTTAACGCAGGGGGCGACGCCAGATACGCAGTATTTT. Residues: CASSLTQGATPDTQYF. The chain recombines TRBV7-3 with TRBJ2-3; 8 nucleotides align to TRBD1. The CDR3 loop spans 16 amino acids. J lost 4 bases, V lost 0 bases, and 6 bases had no gene match. Germline CDR1 SGHTA, CDR2 FQGTGA.

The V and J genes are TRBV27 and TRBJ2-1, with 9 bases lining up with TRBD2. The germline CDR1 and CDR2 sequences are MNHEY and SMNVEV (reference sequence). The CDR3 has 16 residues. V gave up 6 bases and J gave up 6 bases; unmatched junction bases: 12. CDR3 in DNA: TGTGCCAGCAGGGCCCCTAGCGGGACCTACTTCAATGAGCAGTTCTTC. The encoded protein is CASRAPSGTYFNEQFF.

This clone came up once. CDR3 sequence: CASIAGTFSVSGNEQFF. DNA of the CDR3: TGTGCCAGCATCGCCGGGACTTTCAGCGTTTCGGGCAATGAGCAGTTCTTC. The chain uses TRBV28 and TRBJ2-1, with D tentatively TRBD2 (6 bases). Germline CDR1 reads MDHEN; CDR2 reads SYDVKM. V was trimmed by 7 bases and J by 6 bases, leaving 25 bases between them. CDR3 size: 17 residues.

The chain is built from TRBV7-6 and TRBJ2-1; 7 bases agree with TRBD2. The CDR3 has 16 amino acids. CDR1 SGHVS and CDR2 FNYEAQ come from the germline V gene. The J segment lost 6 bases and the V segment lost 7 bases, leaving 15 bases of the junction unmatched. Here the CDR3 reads CASTSSSDPGGNEQFF. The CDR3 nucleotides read TGTGCCAGCACCTCCAGCTCTGACCCGGGGGGCAATGAGCAGTTCTTC.

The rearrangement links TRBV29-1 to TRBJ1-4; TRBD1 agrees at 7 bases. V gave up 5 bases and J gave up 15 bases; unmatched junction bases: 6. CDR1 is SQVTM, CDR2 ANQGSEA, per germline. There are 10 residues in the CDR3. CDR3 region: CSVFRDSMFF. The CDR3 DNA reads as TGCAGCGTTTTCCGGGACAGTATGTTTTTT.